This TCR beta chain was recorded in a study of a mutant IDH1 vaccine in newly diagnosed glioma. CDR3 length equals 11 residues. Deletions cut 1 base from V and 5 bases from J, with 4 bases between. Germline V gene sequence: CDR1 GTSNPN, CDR2 SVGIG (reference sequence). Time point: week 35, safety follow-up. The study gave 300 ug of mutant IDH1 20-mer peptide per vaccine dose, with topical imiquimod. Here immunoSEQ multiplex PCR was the method, and the copy in TCRdb shows in-frame clones only, minus some. The sample has roughly 50,000 clones, around four fifths seen once; the top ten hold 5.5% to 8.5%. Comment on this clone: Its target is unknown.

The chain carries TRBV30 and TRBJ2-3; D is unclear. This sample comprised PBMCs, obtained from a glioma patient whose treatment included an IDH1 peptide vaccine. The clonotype comes from a man aged 35 to 55 with glioma. The CDR3 region has the DNA TGTGCCTGGAGTGCGGTAGATACGCAGTATTTT. Translation gives CAWSAVDTQYF.